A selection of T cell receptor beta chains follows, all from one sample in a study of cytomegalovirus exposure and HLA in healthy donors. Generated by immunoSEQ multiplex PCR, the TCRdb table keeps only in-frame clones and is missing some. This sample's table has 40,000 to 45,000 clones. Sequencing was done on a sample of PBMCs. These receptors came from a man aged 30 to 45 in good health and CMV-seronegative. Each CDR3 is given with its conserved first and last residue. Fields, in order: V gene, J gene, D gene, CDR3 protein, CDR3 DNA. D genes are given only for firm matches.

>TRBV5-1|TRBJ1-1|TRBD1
CASSSGQGYTEAFF
TGCGCCAGCAGCAGTGGACAGGGGTACACTGAAGCTTTCTTT
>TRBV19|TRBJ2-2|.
CASLQGYHTGELFF
TGTGCCAGTCTCCAGGGGTATCATACCGGGGAGCTGTTTTTT
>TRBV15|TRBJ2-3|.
CATSRRGFTDTQYF
TGTGCCACCAGCAGACGGGGGTTCACAGATACGCAGTATTTT
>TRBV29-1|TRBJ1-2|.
CSVETTGPYGYTF
TGCAGCGTTGAGACGACAGGACCTTATGGCTACACCTTC
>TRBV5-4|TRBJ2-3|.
CASSLRGAWTDTQYF
TGTGCCAGCAGCTTGCGGGGGGCGTGGACAGATACGCAGTATTTT
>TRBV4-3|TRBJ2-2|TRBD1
CASSLGQGNTGELFF
TGCGCCAGCAGCCTTGGACAGGGAAACACCGGGGAGCTGTTTTTT
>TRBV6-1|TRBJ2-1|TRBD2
CASSVTSGGNEQFF
TGTGCCAGCAGTGTTACTAGCGGGGGCAATGAGCAGTTCTTC
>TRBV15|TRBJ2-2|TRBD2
CATSRGNLAGANTGELFF
TGTGCCACCAGCAGAGGGAACCTAGCGGGAGCGAACACCGGGGAGCTGTTTTTT
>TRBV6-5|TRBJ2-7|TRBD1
CASRQQGAPGEQYF
TGTGCCAGCAGACAACAGGGGGCCCCCGGCGAGCAGTACTTC
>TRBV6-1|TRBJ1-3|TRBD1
CASKTTGDSGNTIYF
TGTGCCAGCAAGACCACAGGGGACTCTGGAAACACCATATATTTT
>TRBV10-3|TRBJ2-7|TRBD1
CAISGGFGTGLGDMEQYF
TGTGCCATCAGTGGGGGTTTTGGGACAGGGCTGGGAGATATGGAGCAGTACTTC
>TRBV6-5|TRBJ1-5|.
CASSFGRGNQPQHF
TGTGCCAGCAGTTTTGGCAGGGGCAATCAGCCCCAGCATTTT
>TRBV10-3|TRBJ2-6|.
CAISNRDQTVLTF
TGTGCCATCAGTAACAGGGACCAGACCGTCCTGACTTTC
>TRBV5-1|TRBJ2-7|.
CASSPSPQLAYEQYF
TGCGCCAGCAGCCCGTCTCCACAGCTCGCCTACGAGCAGTACTTC
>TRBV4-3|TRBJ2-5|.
CASSQEQGRQENQYF
TGCGCCAGCAGCCAGGAACAGGGCAGACAAGAGAACCAGTACTTC
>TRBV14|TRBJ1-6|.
CASSQNRANSPLHF
TGTGCCAGCAGCCAGAACAGGGCGAATTCACCCCTCCACTTT
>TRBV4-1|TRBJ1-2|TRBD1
CASSQDQQGGDYGYTF
TGCGCCAGCAGCCAAGATCAGCAGGGGGGAGACTATGGCTACACCTTC
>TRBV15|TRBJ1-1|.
CATSWGRNTEAFF
TGTGCCACCAGCTGGGGGCGGAACACTGAAGCTTTCTTT
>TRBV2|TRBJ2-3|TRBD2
CAIPFNSGRSTDTQYF
TGTGCCATCCCTTTTAACAGCGGGAGATCTACAGATACGCAGTATTTT
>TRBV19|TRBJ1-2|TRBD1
CASSIMRDRPPYGYTF
TGTGCCAGTAGTATTATGAGGGACAGGCCCCCGTATGGCTACACCTTC
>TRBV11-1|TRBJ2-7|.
CASSLNGAGTSSAYEQYF
TGTGCCAGCAGCTTAAATGGAGCGGGCACGTCGAGCGCCTACGAGCAGTACTTC
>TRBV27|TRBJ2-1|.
CASSLWGEGAYNEQFF
TGTGCCAGCAGTTTATGGGGGGAAGGAGCCTACAATGAGCAGTTCTTC
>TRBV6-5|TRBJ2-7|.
CASSYTVSYEQYF
TGTGCCAGCAGTTACACGGTATCCTACGAGCAGTACTTC
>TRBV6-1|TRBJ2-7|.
CASSERGTADEQYF
TGTGCCAGCAGTGAAAGGGGAACAGCTGACGAGCAGTACTTC
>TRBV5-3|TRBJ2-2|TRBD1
CARRSDRGHTGELFF
TGTGCCAGAAGAAGTGACAGGGGCCACACCGGGGAGCTGTTTTTT
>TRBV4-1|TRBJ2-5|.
CASSQERGPSQETQYF
TGCGCCAGCAGCCAAGAGCGGGGCCCTTCCCAAGAGACCCAGTACTTC
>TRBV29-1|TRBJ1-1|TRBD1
CSVEDGHRGRLNTEAFF
TGCAGCGTTGAAGATGGGCACAGGGGGCGGCTGAACACTGAAGCTTTCTTT
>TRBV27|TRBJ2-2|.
CASSSPVAGELFF
TGTGCCAGCAGTTCTCCGGTGGCCGGGGAGCTGTTTTTT
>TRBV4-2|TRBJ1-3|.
CASSQTTSSGNTIYF
TGTGCCAGCAGCCAAACCACGAGCTCTGGAAACACCATATATTTT
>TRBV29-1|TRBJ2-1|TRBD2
CSVEVAGLAVDNEQFF
TGCAGCGTTGAAGTTGCGGGACTAGCGGTGGACAATGAGCAGTTCTTC
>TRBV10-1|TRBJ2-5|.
CANMDSLPGTQYF
TGCGCCAACATGGACAGCCTACCCGGGACCCAGTACTTC
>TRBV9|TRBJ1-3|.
CASSAGQSSGNTIYF
TGTGCCAGCAGCGCTGGACAGTCCTCTGGAAACACCATATATTTT
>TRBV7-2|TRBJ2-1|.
CASSFSGQTSDNEQFF
TGTGCCAGCAGCTTCTCAGGACAAACCTCCGACAATGAGCAGTTCTTC
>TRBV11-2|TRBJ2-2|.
CASSSRGGWFGGELFF
TGTGCCAGCAGCTCACGAGGGGGTTGGTTCGGCGGGGAGCTGTTTTTT
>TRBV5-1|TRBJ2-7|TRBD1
CASSLGQGRHEQYF
TGCGCCAGCAGCTTGGGACAGGGTAGGCACGAGCAGTACTTC
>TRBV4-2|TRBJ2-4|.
CASSTPGLAKNIQYF
TGTGCCAGCTCCACCCCGGGACTAGCCAAAAACATTCAGTACTTC
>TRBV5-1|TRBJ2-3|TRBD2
CASSFSGGRVTDTQYF
TGCGCCAGCAGCTTTAGCGGGGGACGGGTCACAGATACGCAGTATTTT
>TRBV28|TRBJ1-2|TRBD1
CASSQGGSGGYYGYTF
TGTGCCAGCAGCCAAGGCGGGTCAGGGGGCTACTATGGCTACACCTTC
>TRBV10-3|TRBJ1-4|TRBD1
CAISVGGQGEKLFF
TGTGCCATCAGTGTAGGGGGACAGGGGGAAAAACTGTTTTTT
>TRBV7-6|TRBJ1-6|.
CASSLERGGSPLHF
TGTGCCAGCAGCTTAGAAAGGGGAGGTTCACCCCTCCACTTT
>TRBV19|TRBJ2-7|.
CASSIANPGSYEQYF
TGTGCCAGTAGTATAGCCAACCCGGGCTCCTACGAGCAGTACTTC
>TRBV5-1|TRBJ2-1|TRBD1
CASSLEGGLSNEQFF
TGCGCCAGCAGCTTGGAAGGGGGCCTATCAAATGAGCAGTTCTTC
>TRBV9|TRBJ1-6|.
CASSGTGTYNSPLHF
TGTGCCAGCAGCGGAACAGGGACCTATAATTCACCCCTCCACTTT
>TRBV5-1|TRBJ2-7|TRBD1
CASSRDRAYEQYF
TGCGCCAGCAGCCGGGACAGGGCCTACGAGCAGTACTTC
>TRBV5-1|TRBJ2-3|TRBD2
CASSRGGLTDTQYF
TGCGCCAGCAGCCGGGGGGGCCTGACAGATACGCAGTATTTT
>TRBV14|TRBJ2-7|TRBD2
CASSRTGGKAYEQYF
TGTGCCAGCAGCCGAACGGGGGGGAAAGCCTACGAGCAGTACTTC
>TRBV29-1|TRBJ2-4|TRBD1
CSVDDNRGYGNIQYF
TGCAGCGTTGATGACAACAGGGGTTATGGAAACATTCAGTACTTC
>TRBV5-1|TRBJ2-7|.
CASSLDTGYSYEQYF
TGCGCCAGCAGCTTAGATACAGGGTACTCCTACGAGCAGTACTTC
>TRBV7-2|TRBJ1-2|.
CASSSPTGGIAVGYTF
TGTGCCAGCAGCTCGCCCACCGGGGGGATAGCTGTTGGCTACACCTTC
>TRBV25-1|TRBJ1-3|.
CASRSPGNTIYF
TGTGCCAGCAGGAGTCCGGGAAACACCATATATTTT
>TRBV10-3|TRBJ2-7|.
CAISEVTGAYEQYF
TGTGCCATCAGTGAGGTGACGGGAGCCTACGAGCAGTACTTC
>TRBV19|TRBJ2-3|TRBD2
CASSSPGLAGTYTQYF
TGTGCCAGTAGCAGTCCGGGACTAGCGGGGACTTATACGCAGTATTTT
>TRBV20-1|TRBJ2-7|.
CSAPQGYEQYF
TGCAGTGCTCCCCAGGGGTACGAGCAGTACTTC
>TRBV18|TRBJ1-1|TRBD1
CASSPPGRGPAEAFF
TGTGCCAGCTCACCACCTGGCAGGGGGCCGGCTGAAGCTTTCTTT
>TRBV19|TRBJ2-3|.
CASSILEDSTDTQYF
TGTGCCAGTAGTATTCTAGAGGATAGCACAGATACGCAGTATTTT
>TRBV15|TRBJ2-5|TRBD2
CATSRPLGLAQETQYF
TGTGCCACCAGCAGACCGTTGGGACTAGCGCAAGAGACCCAGTACTTC
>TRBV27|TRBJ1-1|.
CAIGGVMNTEAFF
TGTGCCATCGGGGGGGTGATGAACACTGAAGCTTTCTTT
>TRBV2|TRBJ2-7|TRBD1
CASSASGTGVYEQYF
TGTGCCAGCAGTGCCTCCGGGACAGGAGTCTACGAGCAGTACTTC
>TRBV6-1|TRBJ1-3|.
CASRRDTGNTIYF
TGTGCCAGCAGAAGGGACACTGGAAACACCATATATTTT
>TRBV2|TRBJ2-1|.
CASTNNEQFF
TGTGCCAGCACTAACAATGAGCAGTTCTTC